The rows below give T cell receptor beta chains drawn from one sample of a study of CD8 T cells in ankylosing spondylitis. MiXCR was run by TCRdb on the 5' RACE reads, yielding one entry per CDR3 protein. The sample lists hundreds of thousands of distinct CDR3 sequences, 10% to 15% occurring once. Sequenced input: blood, either unsorted or a sorted T cell fraction (not recorded which). The receptors derive from a male donor with ankylosing spondylitis. Each CDR3 is given with its conserved first and last residue. The D gene is left open where the match is weak. Not all rows give a size; the values are once, few, many and, for expanded clones, a class.

J gene,CDR3 length,clone size,V gene,D gene,CDR3 DNA,CDR3 protein
TRBJ2-5,13,many,TRBV5-5,.,TGTGCCAGCAGCTTGCACGGACAAGAGACCCAGTACTTC,CASSLHGQETQYF
TRBJ1-2,15,few,TRBV5-1,.,TGCGCCAGCAGCTTGGGGTTGGGAGCTAACTATGGCTACACCTTC,CASSLGLGANYGYTF
TRBJ1-1,16,.,TRBV20-1,TRBD1,TGCAGTGCTAGAGATCCCCGGACAGGCCTATTCACTGAAGCTTTCTTT,CSARDPRTGLFTEAFF
TRBJ1-2,14,many,TRBV29-1,.,TGCAGCGTTCTCCGGGATCTTAGTGGGTATGGCTACACCTTC,CSVLRDLSGYGYTF
TRBJ2-7,13,.,TRBV10-3,.,TGTGCCATCAGTTCCCGACAGTCAGGGGAGCAGTACTTC,CAISSRQSGEQYF
TRBJ1-1,15,.,TRBV7-2,TRBD1,TGTGCCAGCAGCTTAGCAAGGGGACAGAGGGGGAAGGCTTTCTTT,CASSLARGQRGKAFF
TRBJ2-1,13,.,TRBV20-1,TRBD1,TGCAGTGCTAAGATCCAGGGGGCAAGGGGGCAGTTCTTC,CSAKIQGARGQFF
TRBJ1-1,13,many,TRBV7-2,.,TGTGCCAGCAGCTCCTATAGGAACACTGAAGCTTTCTTT,CASSSYRNTEAFF
TRBJ2-6,17,many,TRBV5-1,TRBD1,TGCGCCAGCAGCTCAGGGACAGGGGGTTATGGGGCCAACGTCCTGACTTTC,CASSSGTGGYGANVLTF
TRBJ1-5,15,few,TRBV10-3,TRBD1,TGTGCCATCAGTGTTGGACAGGGGGACAATCAGCCCCAGCATTTT,CAISVGQGDNQPQHF
TRBJ2-1,15,.,TRBV7-2,.,TGTGCCAGCAGCAGGGCATGGGGGTTTTACAATGAGCAGTTCTTC,CASSRAWGFYNEQFF
TRBJ2-3,15,.,TRBV7-2,TRBD2,TGTGCCAGCAGCTTAGGGTCTAGCGGGGGGGCCCTGGAATATTTT,CASSLGSSGGALEYF
TRBJ2-7,15,.,TRBV7-9,TRBD2,TGTGCCAGCAGTTCGTGGCTAGCGGGTACGGACGAGCAGTACTTC,CASSSWLAGTDEQYF
TRBJ1-2,14,few,TRBV20-1,TRBD1,TGCAGTGCTGGGCCGGGACAGGGAATCTATGGCTACACCTTC,CSAGPGQGIYGYTF
TRBJ2-5,14,many,TRBV29-1,.,TGCAGCGCCGTCGGAGGGCCAGGGCAGGAGACCCAGTACTTC,CSAVGGPGQETQYF
TRBJ1-6,15,many,TRBV20-1,TRBD1,TGCAGTGCTCGTCCAGGGACAGGGGGAATTTCACCCCTCCACTTT,CSARPGTGGISPLHF
TRBJ1-2,14,many,TRBV4-2,.,TGTGCCAGCAGCCAAGGGTCAGGACAAGAGGGCTACACCTTC,CASSQGSGQEGYTF
TRBJ2-5,15,few,TRBV7-2,.,TGTGCCAGCAGGCAGCAGGGAGGAAGACAAGAGACCCAGTACTTC,CASRQQGGRQETQYF
TRBJ1-2,16,.,TRBV4-1,.,TGCGCCAGCAGCCAATCACCTACAATACCAAACTATGGCTACACCTTC,CASSQSPTIPNYGYTF
TRBJ2-2,15,.,TRBV5-6,TRBD1,TGTGCCAGCAGCTTCCAGGGGGCGGGCACCGGGGAGCTGTTTTTT,CASSFQGAGTGELFF
TRBJ1-5,14,few,TRBV20-1,TRBD1,TGCAGTGCTAGATCGGGACAGGGGGTCCAGCCCCAGCATTTT,CSARSGQGVQPQHF
TRBJ1-1,15,.,TRBV6-2/TRBV6-3,TRBD1,TGTGCCAGCAGCCGAGTACAGGGGTGGGGCACTGAAGCTTTCTTT,CASSRVQGWGTEAFF
TRBJ2-7,13,.,TRBV4-3,.,TGCGCCAGCAGCCAAGGAGGGCACCGGGAGCAGTACTTC,CASSQGGHREQYF
TRBJ2-6,19,.,TRBV5-1,.,TGCGCCAGCAGCAGTCCCCAGGGCGCTCTCCAGACTGGGGCCAACGTCCTGACTTTC,CASSSPQGALQTGANVLTF
TRBJ2-1,14,.,TRBV5-1,TRBD2,TGCGCCAGCAGCAGGGGAGGGCATGACAATGAGCAGTTCTTC,CASSRGGHDNEQFF
TRBJ2-5,14,once,TRBV7-9,TRBD2,TGTGCCAGCAGCCATCCGGGAGGAAAAGAGACCCAGTACTTC,CASSHPGGKETQYF
TRBJ1-1,12,few,TRBV6-1,.,TGTGCCAGCAGTGAAAGGAGGGCTGAAGCTTTCTTT,CASSERRAEAFF
TRBJ1-1,17,many,TRBV20-1,TRBD1,TGCAGTGCTAGAGAACCGGGACAGGGGGCGTATATGGCTGAAGCTTTCTTT,CSAREPGQGAYMAEAFF
TRBJ2-6,15,many,TRBV5-1,.,TGCGCCAGCATTCTGGAGGAGTCCGGGGCCAACGTCCTGACTTTC,CASILEESGANVLTF
TRBJ2-7,14,.,TRBV7-9,.,TGTGCCAGCAGCTTAGTAAGGATACCCTACGAGCAGTACTTC,CASSLVRIPYEQYF
TRBJ2-3,15,once,TRBV10-3,TRBD2,TGTGCCATCAGTGAGCTGCGGGGGGGTCGGGATACGCAGTATTTT,CAISELRGGRDTQYF
TRBJ2-1,13,.,TRBV4-3,.,TGCGCCAGCAGCGGTCTAGGGGGCAATGAGCAGTTCTTC,CASSGLGGNEQFF
TRBJ2-5,13,few,TRBV7-2,.,TGTGCCAGCAGCTTTCATCGGGGAGAGACCCAGTACTTC,CASSFHRGETQYF
TRBJ1-5,14,.,TRBV20-1,TRBD1,TGCAGTACAAACAGGGGGCCTGGCAATCAGCCCCAGCATTTT,CSTNRGPGNQPQHF
TRBJ1-1,14,many,TRBV7-2,TRBD1,TGTGCCAGCAGCTACACAGGGGGCTACACTGAAGCTTTCTTT,CASSYTGGYTEAFF
TRBJ1-1,14,.,TRBV5-1,.,TGCGCCAGCAGTCGCGACGGGGAGAACACTGAAGCTTTCTTT,CASSRDGENTEAFF
TRBJ1-1,13,.,TRBV20-1,.,TGCAGTGCGTATACATCCTTGAACACTGAAGCTTTCTTT,CSAYTSLNTEAFF
TRBJ2-1,12,many,TRBV20-1,.,TGCAGTGCTAGAAAACTTAGCGGAGAGCAGTTCTTC,CSARKLSGEQFF